A selection of T cell receptor beta chains follows, all from one sample in a study of beta chain features in type 1 diabetes. Assay: immunoSEQ multiplex PCR; the TCRdb copy retains only in-frame clones and omits some. The data show 450,000 to 550,000 clones, roughly 30% seen once. Sequencing was done on a sample of naive CD4+ T cells from blood. The receptors shown here come from a man in his late teens or twenties in good health. The conserved cysteine and the conserved F or W are not part of the CDR3 here. The order of the fields is J gene, CDR3 length, V gene, CDR3 protein.

TRBJ1-5 | 12 | TRBV19 | ASSPRTAYQPQH
TRBJ2-7 | 10 | TRBV10-3 | ATLTGLNEQY
TRBJ1-4 | 10 | TRBV7-9 | ASRQANEKLF
TRBJ2-2 | 12 | TRBV9 | ASSVAPRGKELF
TRBJ2-3 | 14 | TRBV7-2 | ASSWGLAGGSDTQY
TRBJ2-1 | 9 | TRBV7-2 | ASSLWGEQF
TRBJ2-5 | 12 | TRBV25-1 | ASSAREYWETQY
TRBJ2-1 | 16 | TRBV30 | AWSIERTSGSLYNEQF
TRBJ1-2 | 9 | TRBV30 | AWSGPYGYT
TRBJ1-5 | 14 | TRBV9 | ASSVDYRGWNQPQH
TRBJ1-1 | 12 | TRBV15 | ATSRGDREDEAF
TRBJ2-3 | 12 | TRBV14 | ASRIAGSTDTQY
TRBJ2-1 | 14 | TRBV2 | ASRETSGRVYNEQF
TRBJ1-4 | 11 | TRBV25-1 | ASKRDTWGKLF
TRBJ2-3 | 11 | TRBV6-5 | ASNYPGADTQY
TRBJ2-7 | 14 | TRBV5-1 | ASSLASGGSSYEQY
TRBJ2-3 | 11 | TRBV27 | ASRGHGGNTQY
TRBJ2-7 | 11 | TRBV30 | AWSSSGRGEQY
TRBJ2-7 | 13 | TRBV27 | ASTNKDIISYEQY
TRBJ2-5 | 10 | TRBV27 | ASSFRGETQY
TRBJ2-1 | 10 | TRBV6-1 | ASSELYNEQF
TRBJ1-1 | 11 | TRBV30 | AWRNRMNTEAF
TRBJ2-6 | 12 | TRBV2 | ASSEGTWANVLT
TRBJ2-3 | 14 | TRBV9 | ASSAGWRGATDTQY
TRBJ2-7 | 11 | TRBV30 | AWSVSTRSGQY